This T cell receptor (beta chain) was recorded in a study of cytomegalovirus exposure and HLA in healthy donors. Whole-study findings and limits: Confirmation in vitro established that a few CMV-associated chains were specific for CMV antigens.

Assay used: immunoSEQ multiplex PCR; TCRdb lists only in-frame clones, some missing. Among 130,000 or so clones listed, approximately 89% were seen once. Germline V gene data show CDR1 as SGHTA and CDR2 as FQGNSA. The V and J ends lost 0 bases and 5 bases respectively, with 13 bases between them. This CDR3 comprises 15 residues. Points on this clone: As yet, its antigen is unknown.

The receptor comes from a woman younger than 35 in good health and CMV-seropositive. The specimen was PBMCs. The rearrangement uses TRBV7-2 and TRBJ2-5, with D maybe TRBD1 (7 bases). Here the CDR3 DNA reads TGTGCCAGCAGCTTAGCGCAGGGGGGCCCGGAGACCCAGTACTTC. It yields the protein CASSLAQGGPETQYF.